The 8 T cell receptor beta chains presented below share a single source sample, sequenced in a study of blood T cell repertoires in COVID-19. The protocol was immunoSEQ multiplex PCR, while the TCRdb copy is restricted to in-frame clones and leaves out a portion. This sample carries just under 350,000 clones, over 80% of them seen once, and the ten largest clones take under 6.5%. The specimen was peripheral blood. All receptors derive from a woman aged 45-60 years with COVID-19, enrolled during active disease.

Turning to this clone: One junction end does not reproduce the germline sequence, and a read error may be involved. This chain joins TRBV7-7 and TRBJ1-5; perhaps TRBD1 as D (6 bases). The CDR3 totals 13 residues. CDR1 is SSHAT and CDR2 is FNYEAQ in the germline V gene (reference sequence). CDR3 sequence: CASSLDRYQPQHF. DNA of the CDR3: TGTGCTAGCAGCCTCGACAGGTATCAGCCCCAGCATTTT.

The chain uses TRBV27 and TRBJ2-3, with 13 positions matching TRBD2. J lost 5 bases, V lost 6 bases, and 2 bases had no gene match. CDR1 is MNHEY, CDR2 SMNVEV, per germline (reference sequence). CDR3 length equals 14 residues. For the CDR3, the DNA is TGTGCCAGCAGGAGACTAGCGGGAGGAGATACGCAGTATTTT. Translated, it gives CASRRLAGGDTQYF.

The count of this clone is one. V is TRBV10-3 and J is TRBJ2-7; the match to TRBD1 covers 7 bases. The V gene's germline CDR1 is ENHRY and CDR2 SYGVKD. The V segment lost 3 bases and the J segment 3 bases; nucleotides outside the gene matches: 8. This CDR3 is built from 15 residues. Here the CDR3 reads CAISDDRVFDYEQYF. The CDR3 bases are TGTGCCATCAGTGATGACAGGGTTTTTGACTACGAGCAGTACTTC.

The chain links TRBV7-9 to TRBJ1-1; 7 nucleotides align to TRBD1. With 5 bases clipped from V and 12 bases from J, the junction kept 9 bases outside the gene matches. CDR1 and CDR2 (germline): SEHNR, FQNEAQ (reference sequence). CDR3 length equals 12 residues. The CDR3 DNA reads TGTGCCAGCAGCGGCCGGGACAGCGGATCTTTCTTT. Its protein is CASSGRDSGSFF.

The rearrangement links TRBV30 to TRBJ1-3; D unclear. Trimming took off 1 base at V and 0 bases at J, with 16 bases between the two ends. Germline CDR1 and CDR2: GTSNPN and SVGIG (reference sequence). This CDR3 is built from 17 residues. This CDR3 is CAWSDVEGLGSGNTIYF. Written as DNA, the CDR3 is TGTGCCTGGAGTGACGTGGAGGGCTTGGGCTCTGGAAACACCATATATTTT. The complete variable domain, with remaining parts taken from reference TRBV30 and TRBJ1-3, reads SQTIHQWPATLVQPVGSPLSLECTVEGTSNPNLYWYRQAAGRGLQLLFYSVGIGQISSEVPQNLSASRPQDRQFILSSKKLLLSDSGFYLCAWSDVEGLGSGNTIYFGEGSWLTVV.

V and J are TRBV30 and TRBJ2-1, with 14 bases aligning to TRBD2. The CDR3 totals 14 residues. The trim removed 4 bases at V and 8 bases at J, leaving 4 bases unmatched. CDR1 and CDR2 (germline): GTSNPN, SVGIG (reference sequence). This CDR3 is CAWNRLAGGYEQFF. In nucleotides, the CDR3 is TGTGCCTGGAATAGACTAGCGGGGGGGTATGAGCAGTTCTTC. The full variable domain, its missing parts supplied by reference TRBV30 and TRBJ2-1, is SQTIHQWPATLVQPVGSPLSLECTVEGTSNPNLYWYRQAAGRGLQLLFYSVGIGQISSEVPQNLSASRPQDRQFILSSKKLLLSDSGFYLCAWNRLAGGYEQFFGPGTRLTVL.

The rearrangement joins TRBV6-5 to TRBJ2-7, with 7 bases identical to TRBD1. CDR3 length: 14 residues. The trim removed 6 bases at V and 2 bases at J, leaving 7 bases unmatched. CDR1 and CDR2 from the germline V gene are MNHEY and SVGAGI. CDR3 nucleotide sequence: TGTGCCAGCAGCCTCGACAGGGTGCCCTACGAGCAGTACTTC. As protein: CASSLDRVPYEQYF.

The chain recombines TRBV3-1 (or the pseudogene TRBV3-2) with TRBJ1-5, with TRBD1 identical over 9 bases. Trimming took 4 bases from V and 5 from J; bases not matched to a gene: 0. This CDR3 region has 13 residues. Germline V CDR1 and CDR2: LGHDT, YNNKEL (reference sequence). The CDR3 DNA sequence: TGTGCCAGCAGCCGGACAGGGGATCAGCCCCAGCATTTT. It specifies CASSRTGDQPQHF.